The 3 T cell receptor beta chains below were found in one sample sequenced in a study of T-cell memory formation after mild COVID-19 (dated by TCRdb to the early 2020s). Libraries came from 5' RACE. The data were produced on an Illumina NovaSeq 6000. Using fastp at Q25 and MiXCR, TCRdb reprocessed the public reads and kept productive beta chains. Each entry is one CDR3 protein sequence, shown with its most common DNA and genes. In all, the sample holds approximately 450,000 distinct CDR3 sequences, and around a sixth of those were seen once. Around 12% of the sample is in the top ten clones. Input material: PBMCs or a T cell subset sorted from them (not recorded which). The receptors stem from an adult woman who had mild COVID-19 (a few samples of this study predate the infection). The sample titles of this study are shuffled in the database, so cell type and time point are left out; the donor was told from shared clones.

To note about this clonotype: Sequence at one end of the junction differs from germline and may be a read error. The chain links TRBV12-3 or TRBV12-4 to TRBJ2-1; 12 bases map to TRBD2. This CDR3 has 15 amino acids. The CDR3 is CASSLAGGLSNEQFF. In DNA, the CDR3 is TGTGCCAGCAGTCTAGCGGGGGGGCTTTCGAATGAGCAGTTCTTC.

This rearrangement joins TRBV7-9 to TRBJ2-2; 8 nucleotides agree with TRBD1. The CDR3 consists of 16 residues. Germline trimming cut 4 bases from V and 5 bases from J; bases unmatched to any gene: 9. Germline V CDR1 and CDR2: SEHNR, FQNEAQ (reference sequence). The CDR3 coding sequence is TGTGCCAGCAGCTCCAGCGGACAGGGCGGTACCGGGGAGCTGTTTTTT. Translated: CASSSSGQGGTGELFF.

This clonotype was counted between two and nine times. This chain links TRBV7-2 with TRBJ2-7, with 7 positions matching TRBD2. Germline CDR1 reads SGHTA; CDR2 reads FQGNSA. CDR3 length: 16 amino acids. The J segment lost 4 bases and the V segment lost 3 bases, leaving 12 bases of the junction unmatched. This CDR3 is CASSFLGGGSEYEQYF. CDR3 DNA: TGTGCCAGCAGCTTTCTCGGAGGCGGGAGTGAATACGAGCAGTACTTC.